The rows below give T cell receptor beta chains drawn from one sample of a study of cytomegalovirus exposure and HLA in healthy donors. Sequencing used immunoSEQ multiplex PCR; TCRdb keeps in-frame clones, though not all of them. The sample lists about 180,000 clones, just under 80% occurring once. Sample: PBMCs. The receptor set was obtained from a woman aged 50 to 60 in good health and CMV-seropositive. The CDR3 runs from the conserved cysteine through the conserved F or W. Fields, in order: D gene, V gene, J gene, clone size, CDR3 protein, CDR3 DNA. D genes are given only for firm matches. Some rows mark clone size as missing; the rest say once, few, many or name a class of expanded clone.

NA	TRBV5-5	TRBJ2-1	few	CASSLRDFYNEQFF	TGTGCCAGCAGCCTCCGGGACTTTTACAATGAGCAGTTCTTC
NA	TRBV27	TRBJ2-7	NA	CASSSPNYEQYF	TGTGCCAGCAGTTCCCCCAACTACGAGCAGTACTTC
NA	TRBV21-1	TRBJ2-4	few	CASSKVDRGKNIQYF	TGTGCCAGCAGCAAAGTGGACAGGGGAAAAAACATTCAGTACTTC
NA	TRBV30	TRBJ1-1	once	CAWSGRRGQGGNTEAFF	TGTGCCTGGAGTGGCCGGCGAGGGCAGGGAGGGAACACTGAAGCTTTCTTT
NA	TRBV5-1	TRBJ2-7	once	CASKLTGGSSYEQYF	TGCGCCAGCAAATTGACAGGCGGCAGCTCCTACGAGCAGTACTTC
NA	TRBV5-1	TRBJ2-3	NA	CASSLLVYTDTQYF	TGCGCCAGCAGCTTACTAGTTTATACAGATACGCAGTATTTT
NA	TRBV18	TRBJ1-2	NA	CASSPDGPGGFNYGYTF	TGTGCCAGCTCACCGGATGGCCCCGGAGGATTTAACTATGGCTACACCTTC
TRBD1	TRBV7-2	TRBJ2-2	NA	CASSSTGSIGAGELFF	TGTGCCAGCAGCTCGACAGGGAGTATTGGTGCCGGGGAGCTGTTTTTT
NA	TRBV7-9	TRBJ2-1	once	CASSPGTYNNEQFF	TGTGCCAGCAGTCCCGGGACTTACAACAATGAGCAGTTCTTC
NA	TRBV6-6	TRBJ2-6	NA	CASSPGFSGANGLTF	TGTGCCAGCAGTCCAGGGTTCTCTGGGGCCAACGGCCTGACTTTC
NA	TRBV11-2	TRBJ2-3	NA	CASSLGGADTQYF	TGTGCCAGCAGCTTAGGGGGAGCAGATACGCAGTATTTT
NA	TRBV6-5	TRBJ1-1	NA	CASSYGSGGNTEAFF	TGTGCCAGCAGTTACGGGTCCGGGGGGAACACTGAAGCTTTCTTT
TRBD1	TRBV19	TRBJ1-5	NA	CASSIALGQGFDQPQHF	TGTGCCAGTAGTATAGCTCTGGGACAGGGGTTCGATCAGCCCCAGCATTTT
NA	TRBV30	TRBJ1-5	NA	CAWSVQFARGLIGNQPQHF	TGTGCCTGGAGTGTACAATTTGCAAGGGGCTTAATCGGCAATCAGCCCCAGCATTTT
TRBD2	TRBV29-1	TRBJ2-3	NA	CSVAVPGLAAITSSTDTQYF	TGCAGCGTTGCCGTCCCGGGACTAGCGGCGATTACTTCTAGCACAGATACGCAGTATTTT
TRBD1	TRBV29-1	TRBJ2-5	NA	CSVRDSSKETQYF	TGCAGCGTCCGGGACAGCTCTAAAGAGACCCAGTACTTC
NA	TRBV6-5	TRBJ2-7	NA	CASSYSGSSYEQYF	TGTGCCAGCAGTTACTCGGGCAGTTCCTACGAGCAGTACTTC
NA	TRBV28	TRBJ2-6	NA	CASARDIRSGANVLTF	TGTGCCAGCGCCCGGGACATCCGCTCTGGGGCCAACGTCCTGACTTTC
NA	TRBV12-5	TRBJ2-3	NA	CASAPEPGTDTQYF	TGTGCTAGTGCTCCCGAGCCCGGCACAGATACGCAGTATTTT
NA	TRBV7-9	TRBJ1-5	few	CASSHTNQPQHF	TGTGCCAGCAGCCACACAAATCAGCCCCAGCATTTT
NA	TRBV28	TRBJ2-7	NA	CASSSGFYEQYF	TGTGCCAGCAGTTCGGGGTTCTACGAGCAGTACTTC
TRBD2	TRBV11-1	TRBJ2-7	NA	CASSLLAGGDYEQYF	TGTGCCAGCAGCTTACTGGCGGGAGGAGACTACGAGCAGTACTTC
TRBD1	TRBV7-2	TRBJ1-4	NA	CASSLGGQGGYNEKLFF	TGTGCCAGCAGCTTAGGCGGACAGGGGGGTTATAATGAAAAACTGTTTTTT
TRBD1	TRBV14	TRBJ2-7	once	CASSPSVGSGTGSYEQYF	TGTGCCAGCAGCCCGTCAGTAGGTTCCGGGACAGGGAGCTACGAGCAGTACTTC
NA	TRBV19	TRBJ2-2	few	CASSIVSGELFF	TGTGCCAGTAGTATAGTGAGCGGGGAGCTGTTTTTT
NA	TRBV28	TRBJ1-5	NA	CASSLSQPQHF	TGTGCCAGCAGTTTGAGTCAGCCCCAGCATTTT
NA	TRBV6-1	TRBJ1-5	once	CASSERAGLSNQPQHF	TGTGCCAGCAGTGAAAGGGCAGGGCTAAGCAATCAGCCCCAGCATTTT
NA	TRBV7-2	TRBJ1-1	NA	CASSFLETEAFF	TGTGCCAGCAGCTTTTTGGAGACTGAAGCTTTCTTT
TRBD1	TRBV11-1	TRBJ2-7	NA	CASSSARTGISYEQYF	TGTGCCAGCAGCTCTGCCAGGACAGGGATTTCCTACGAGCAGTACTTC
NA	TRBV15	TRBJ2-7	few	CATSRGTGTFYEQYF	TGTGCCACCAGCAGAGGCACCGGGACATTCTACGAGCAGTACTTC
NA	TRBV30	TRBJ1-1	NA	CAWSGSSKAFF	TGTGCCTGGAGTGGTTCTTCTAAAGCTTTCTTT
TRBD2	TRBV2	TRBJ2-7	NA	CASTSGRAPYEQYF	TGTGCCAGCACAAGCGGGAGGGCACCCTACGAGCAGTACTTC
TRBD1	TRBV6-6	TRBJ2-7	few	CASRNAGQGAYEQYF	TGTGCCAGCAGAAATGCGGGACAGGGGGCTTACGAGCAGTACTTC
TRBD1	TRBV7-2	TRBJ2-7	NA	CASSSTGGEGGYEQYF	TGTGCCAGCAGTTCCACAGGGGGCGAGGGGGGATACGAGCAGTACTTC
NA	TRBV6-1	TRBJ2-6	few	CASSVTLSGANGLTF	TGTGCCAGCAGTGTAACCCTGTCTGGGGCCAACGGCCTGACTTTC
TRBD2	TRBV28	TRBJ2-2	once	CASESNWGGWKDTGELFF	TGTGCCAGCGAGTCCAACTGGGGGGGGTGGAAGGACACCGGGGAGCTGTTTTTT
NA	TRBV18	TRBJ2-7	NA	CASSPGLVNYEQYF	TGTGCCAGCTCACCAGGCCTGGTGAACTACGAGCAGTACTTC
NA	TRBV5-6	TRBJ2-7	NA	CASSFPTHSSYEQYF	TGTGCCAGCAGCTTCCCGACACATAGCTCCTACGAGCAGTACTTC
NA	TRBV7-2	TRBJ1-4	few	CASSLAYREKLFF	TGTGCCAGCAGCCTCGCCTACAGGGAAAAACTGTTTTTT
NA	TRBV7-2	TRBJ1-2	NA	CASSSGGNQVLANYGYTF	TGTGCCAGCAGCTCGGGGGGGAATCAGGTTCTAGCTAACTATGGCTACACCTTC
TRBD1	TRBV6-5	TRBJ1-5	NA	CASSRDRVGQPQHF	TGTGCCAGCAGTCGCGACAGGGTAGGACAGCCCCAGCATTTT
NA	TRBV18	TRBJ2-1	NA	CASSLSLGTYNEQFF	TGTGCCAGCTCACTCTCACTAGGTACCTACAATGAGCAGTTCTTC
NA	TRBV19	TRBJ2-6	NA	CASRGQGSGANGLTF	TGTGCCAGTAGGGGGCAGGGCTCTGGGGCCAACGGCCTGACTTTC
NA	TRBV11-1	TRBJ1-2	NA	CASSPRRGGDYGYTF	TGTGCCAGCAGCCCCCGCAGAGGGGGGGACTATGGCTACACCTTC
TRBD2	TRBV7-2	TRBJ2-5	few	CASSLVRLAEETQYF	TGTGCCAGCAGCTTAGTCCGACTAGCGGAGGAGACCCAGTACTTC
NA	TRBV7-9	TRBJ2-2	NA	CASSREQGIGELFF	TGTGCCAGCAGCAGGGAGCAGGGGATCGGGGAGCTGTTTTTT
NA	TRBV14	TRBJ2-4	NA	CASSQGQLAKNIQYF	TGTGCCAGCAGCCAGGGGCAACTAGCCAAAAACATTCAGTACTTC
TRBD1	TRBV2	TRBJ2-7	NA	CASSLPGQGYEQYF	TGTGCCAGCAGCCTGCCGGGACAGGGGTACGAGCAGTACTTC
NA	TRBV4-1	TRBJ1-2	NA	CASSQPLGSGDYGYTF	TGCGCCAGCAGCCAACCCCTGGGGTCGGGGGACTATGGCTACACCTTC
NA	TRBV7-2	TRBJ1-2	NA	CASSNPSSYGYTF	TGTGCCAGCAGTAACCCGTCGAGCTATGGCTACACCTTC
NA	TRBV7-3	TRBJ1-2	few	CASSPDRNYGYTF	TGTGCCAGCAGCCCCGACAGAAACTATGGCTACACCTTC
NA	TRBV5-5	TRBJ2-1	NA	CASSLDVLRKGAYNEQFF	TGTGCCAGCAGCTTGGACGTATTAAGGAAAGGGGCCTACAATGAGCAGTTCTTC
TRBD1	TRBV6-4	TRBJ1-1	NA	CASRSGQGADTEAFF	TGTGCCAGCAGGAGTGGGCAGGGGGCTGACACTGAAGCTTTCTTT
TRBD2	TRBV4-2	TRBJ2-2	NA	CASSQESSGSGGELFF	TGTGCCAGCAGCCAAGAATCTAGCGGGAGCGGCGGGGAGCTGTTTTTT
NA	TRBV7-2	TRBJ1-1	NA	CASSLARGGTEAFF	TGTGCCAGCAGCTTAGCAAGGGGTGGCACTGAAGCTTTCTTT